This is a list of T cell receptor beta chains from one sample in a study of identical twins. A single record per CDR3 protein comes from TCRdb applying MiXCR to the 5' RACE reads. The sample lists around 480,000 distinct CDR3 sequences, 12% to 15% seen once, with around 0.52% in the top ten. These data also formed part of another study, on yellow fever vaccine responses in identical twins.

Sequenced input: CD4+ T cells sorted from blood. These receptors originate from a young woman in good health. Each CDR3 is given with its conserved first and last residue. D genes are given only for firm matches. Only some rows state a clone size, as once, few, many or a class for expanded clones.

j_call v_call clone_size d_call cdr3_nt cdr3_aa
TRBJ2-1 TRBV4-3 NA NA TGCGCCAGCTACCTTCTGACACATACTCCCTACAATGAGCAGTTCTTC CASYLLTHTPYNEQFF
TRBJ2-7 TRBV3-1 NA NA TGTGCCAGCAGCCACAACAGGGGAGGCTACGAGCAGTACTTC CASSHNRGGYEQYF
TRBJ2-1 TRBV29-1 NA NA TGCAGCGTTCCCTCAAGGGGGGCATCCTACAATGAGCAGTTCTTC CSVPSRGASYNEQFF
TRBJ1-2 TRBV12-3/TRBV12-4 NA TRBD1 TGTGCCAGCAGCAAATCAGGGGGGAACTATGGCTACACCTTC CASSKSGGNYGYTF
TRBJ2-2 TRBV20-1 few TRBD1 TGCAGTGCCAACGATCGGGACAGGGTTGTCGGGGAGCTGTTTTTT CSANDRDRVVGELFF
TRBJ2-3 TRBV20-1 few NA TGCAGTGCTAGAGCCAGGGCTAGGATTAGCACAGATACGCAGTATTTT CSARARARISTDTQYF
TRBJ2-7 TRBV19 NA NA TGTGCCAGTAGTACCAAGGACTCCAGTTACTACGAGCAGTACTTC CASSTKDSSYYEQYF
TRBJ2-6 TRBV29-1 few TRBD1 TGCAGCGTACCGACAGGGGGAAGGACTGGGGCCAACGTCCTGACTTTC CSVPTGGRTGANVLTF
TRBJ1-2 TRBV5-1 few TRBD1 TGCGCCAGCAGCCCGGAGGCAGGGGGATTTGGCTACACCTTC CASSPEAGGFGYTF
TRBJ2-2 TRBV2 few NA TGTGCCAGCACCCCCCAGCGGGCTTACACCGGGGAGCTGTTTTTT CASTPQRAYTGELFF
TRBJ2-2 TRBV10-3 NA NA TGTGCCATCAGGGATGTCACTAGCTTCGCCGGGGAGCTGTTTTTT CAIRDVTSFAGELFF
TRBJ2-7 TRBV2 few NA TGTGCCAGCAGAGCATCTATCCTAGCGTACTTC CASRASILAYF
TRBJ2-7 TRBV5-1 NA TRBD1 TGCGCCAGCAGCCGGGAAGGACAGGGATCCTACGAGCAGTACTTC CASSREGQGSYEQYF
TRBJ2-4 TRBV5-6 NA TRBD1 TGTGCCAGCAGCTTGGGACAGGGAAGGAACATTCAGTACTTC CASSLGQGRNIQYF
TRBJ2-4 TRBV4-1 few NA TGCGCCAGCAGCCAAGAGAAGCCTACTTGGGCGGCCAAAAACATTCAGTACTTC CASSQEKPTWAAKNIQYF
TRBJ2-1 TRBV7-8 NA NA TGTGCCAACGGACGGGGGCCCGCTGAGCAGTTCTTC CANGRGPAEQFF
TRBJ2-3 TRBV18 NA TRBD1 TGTGCCAGCTCGCCCGGGACAGGGGAAGGTACGCAGTATTTT CASSPGTGEGTQYF
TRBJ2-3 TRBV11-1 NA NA TGTGCCAGCAGCTTCTCCGGGGCCCGCCGTAATACGCAGTATTTT CASSFSGARRNTQYF
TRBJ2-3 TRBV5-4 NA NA TGTGCCAGCAGCTTCGGACTTCCTAGCACAGATACGCAGTATTTT CASSFGLPSTDTQYF
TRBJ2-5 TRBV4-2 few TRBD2 TGTGCCAGCAGCCAGATCCCCGGTCTAGCGGGACAAGAGACCCAGTACTTC CASSQIPGLAGQETQYF
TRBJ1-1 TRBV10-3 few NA TGTGCCATCAGTGATAACCGGGCTAACGAAGCTTTCTTT CAISDNRANEAFF
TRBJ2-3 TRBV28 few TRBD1 TGTGCCAGCAGTCGGACAGGGTCTTCTACAGATACGCAGTATTTT CASSRTGSSTDTQYF
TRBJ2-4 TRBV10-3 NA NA TGTGCCATTTCCGGGTCTGAAAACATTCAGTACTTC CAISGSENIQYF
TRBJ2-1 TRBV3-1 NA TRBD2 TGTGCCAGCACCAGACTAGCGGGAGTTCCAAATGAGCAGTTCTTC CASTRLAGVPNEQFF
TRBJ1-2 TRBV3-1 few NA TGTGCCAGCAGCCAAGACGGGCAGGGAAGCTATGGCTACACCTTC CASSQDGQGSYGYTF
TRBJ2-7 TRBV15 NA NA TGTGCCACCAGCAGGGCCTACCGGGAGCAGTACTTC CATSRAYREQYF
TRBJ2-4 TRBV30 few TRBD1 TGTGCCTGGAAAGGGGGCTCCAAAAACATTCAGTACTTC CAWKGGSKNIQYF
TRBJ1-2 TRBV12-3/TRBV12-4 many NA TGTGCCAGCAGTTCCCGGGGCTCGGAATGGGGATCAGGTCCAACGGGTTATGGCTACACCTTC CASSSRGSEWGSGPTGYGYTF
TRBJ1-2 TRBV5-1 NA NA TGCGCCAGCAGCTTGTCGGCCGGAACCTATGGCTACACCTTC CASSLSAGTYGYTF
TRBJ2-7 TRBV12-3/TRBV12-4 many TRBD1 TGTGCCAGCAGTCCCGACAGGGCTGGAGAGCAGTACTTC CASSPDRAGEQYF
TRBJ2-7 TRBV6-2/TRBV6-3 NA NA TGTGCCAGCAGTACCCTTAGGCGGGGGCGAAGCTCCTACGAGCAGTACTTC CASSTLRRGRSSYEQYF
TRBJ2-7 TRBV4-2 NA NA TGTGCCAGCAGCCCTCGCGCCCTAGCGTCCTTAAGGGTCTACGAGCAGTACTTC CASSPRALASLRVYEQYF
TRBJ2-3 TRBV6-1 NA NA TGTGCCAGCACCGTAGGGCGCACTAGCACAGATACGCAGTATTTT CASTVGRTSTDTQYF
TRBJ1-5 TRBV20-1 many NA TGCAGTGCAACTCTGAGCCTCCCAGGGGATCAGCCCCAGCATTTT CSATLSLPGDQPQHF
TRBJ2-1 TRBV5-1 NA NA TGCGCCAGCAGCATCAGGCCGACTTTCTCCTACAATGAGCAGTTCTTC CASSIRPTFSYNEQFF
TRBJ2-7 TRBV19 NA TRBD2 TGTGCCAGTAGTGCGACTAGCGGCGTTGAGCAGTACTTC CASSATSGVEQYF
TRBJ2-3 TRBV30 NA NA TGTGCCTGGAGTAAACTAGTTCGGACAGATACGCAGTATTTT CAWSKLVRTDTQYF
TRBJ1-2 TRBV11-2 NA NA TGTGCCAGCACCCAAGGGGCCGGCTATGGCTACACCTTC CASTQGAGYGYTF
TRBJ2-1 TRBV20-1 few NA TGCAGTGCTCCGGGGGAGAACTACAATGAGCAGTTCTTC CSAPGENYNEQFF
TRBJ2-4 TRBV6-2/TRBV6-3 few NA TGTGCCAGCAGTTCGACTCTCTCCGGGAGTATTCAGTACTTC CASSSTLSGSIQYF
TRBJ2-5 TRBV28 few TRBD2 TGTGCCAGCAGTTCCTCCGGGAGGGGTGGGGAGACCCAGTACTTC CASSSSGRGGETQYF
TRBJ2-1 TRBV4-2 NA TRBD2 TGTGCCAGCAGCCAAGATTCAGCGGGAGGCGATAATGAGCAGTTCTTC CASSQDSAGGDNEQFF
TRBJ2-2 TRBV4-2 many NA TGTGCCAGCAGCCAAATAACCAGGGCCACCGGGGAGCTGTTTTTT CASSQITRATGELFF
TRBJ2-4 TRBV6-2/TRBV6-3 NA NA TGTGCCAGCAGTTACGGGGACATTCAGTACTTC CASSYGDIQYF
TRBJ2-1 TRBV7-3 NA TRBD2 TGTGCCAGCAGCTTAAGCCCCGCGGGGGGGCTCAATGAGCAGTTCTTC CASSLSPAGGLNEQFF
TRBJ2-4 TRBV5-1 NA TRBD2 TGCGCCAGCAGCTCAAAACCCTTCGATCCCGGGACTAGCAGGAACATTCAGTACTTC CASSSKPFDPGTSRNIQYF